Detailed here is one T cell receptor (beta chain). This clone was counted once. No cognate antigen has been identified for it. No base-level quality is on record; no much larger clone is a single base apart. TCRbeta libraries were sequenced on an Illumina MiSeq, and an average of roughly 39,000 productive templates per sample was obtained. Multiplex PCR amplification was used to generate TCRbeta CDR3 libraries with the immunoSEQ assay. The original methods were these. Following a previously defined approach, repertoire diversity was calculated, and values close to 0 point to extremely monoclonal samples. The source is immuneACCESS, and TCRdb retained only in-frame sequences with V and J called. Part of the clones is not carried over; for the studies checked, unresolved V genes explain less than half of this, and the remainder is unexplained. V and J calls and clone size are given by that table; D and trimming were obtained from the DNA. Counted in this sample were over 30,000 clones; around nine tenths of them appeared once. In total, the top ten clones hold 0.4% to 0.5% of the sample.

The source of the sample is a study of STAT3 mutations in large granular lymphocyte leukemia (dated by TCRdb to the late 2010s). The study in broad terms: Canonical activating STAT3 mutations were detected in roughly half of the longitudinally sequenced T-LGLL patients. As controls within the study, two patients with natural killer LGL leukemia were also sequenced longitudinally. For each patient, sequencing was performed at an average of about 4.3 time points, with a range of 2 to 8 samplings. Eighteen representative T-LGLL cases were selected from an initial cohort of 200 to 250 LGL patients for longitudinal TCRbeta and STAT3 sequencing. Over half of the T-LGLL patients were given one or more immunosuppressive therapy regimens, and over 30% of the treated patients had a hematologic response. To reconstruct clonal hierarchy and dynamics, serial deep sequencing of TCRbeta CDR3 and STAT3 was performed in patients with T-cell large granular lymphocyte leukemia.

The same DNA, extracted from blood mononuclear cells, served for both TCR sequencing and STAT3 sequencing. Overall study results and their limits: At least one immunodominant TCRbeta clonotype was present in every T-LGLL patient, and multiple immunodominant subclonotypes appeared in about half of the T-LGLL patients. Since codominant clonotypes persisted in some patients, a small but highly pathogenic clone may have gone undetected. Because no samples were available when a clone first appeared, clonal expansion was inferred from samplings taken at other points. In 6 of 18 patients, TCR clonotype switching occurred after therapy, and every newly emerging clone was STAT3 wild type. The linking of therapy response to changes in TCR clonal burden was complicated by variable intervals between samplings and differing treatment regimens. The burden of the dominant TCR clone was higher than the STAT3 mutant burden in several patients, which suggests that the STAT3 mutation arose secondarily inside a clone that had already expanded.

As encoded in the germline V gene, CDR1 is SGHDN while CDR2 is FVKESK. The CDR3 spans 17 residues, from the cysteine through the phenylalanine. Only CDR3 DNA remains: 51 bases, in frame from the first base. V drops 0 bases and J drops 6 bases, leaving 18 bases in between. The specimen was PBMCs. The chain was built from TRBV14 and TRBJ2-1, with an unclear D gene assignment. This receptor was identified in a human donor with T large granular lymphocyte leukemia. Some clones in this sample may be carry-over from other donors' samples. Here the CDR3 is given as CASSQDWMRQYSNEQFF. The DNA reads TGTGCCAGCAGCCAAGATTGGATGAGGCAGTATTCCAATGAGCAGTTCTTC.